This T cell receptor beta chain came from a study of read filtering for tumor transcriptome and immune sequencing. About the study: Mean patient age was around 66 years, range roughly 45 to 85; 17 male, roughly 14 female. Transcriptome libraries were built from DNase-treated RNA.

This clonotype was detected ten times or more. Antigen specificity is unknown. The study's findings and limits: IR-seq captured clonotypes deeper and more reliably than RNA-seq. Correlation between methods rose after single-read clonotypes were removed.

From 300 to 400 ng of RNA, a library with molecular barcoded alpha/delta and beta/gamma adaptors was made. In TCRdb, the reads were re-called with MiXCR into one record per CDR3 protein. In the table there are 57,000 or so distinct CDR3 sequences, around 21% of which are singletons. This CDR3 contains 15 residues. Between the trimmed V and J ends, which lost 1 base and 5 bases, there was a span of 14 bases. The rearrangement joins TRBV12-3 or TRBV12-4 to TRBJ1-2; D is possibly TRBD1 (5 bases). The clonotype comes from a donor at least 40 years old with multiple myeloma. Sequencing was carried out using a population of CD138-negative cells sorted from bone marrow. The CDR3 nucleotides read TGTGCCAGCAGTTTAGTTCGTGGGGGGATTTATGGCTACACCTTC. This codes for CASSLVRGGIYGYTF.